The 29 T cell receptor beta chains below come from one sample, sequenced in a study of blood T cell repertoires in COVID-19. Sequenced by immunoSEQ multiplex PCR; TCRdb stores in-frame clones only, minus some. Among fewer than 200,000 clones listed, roughly four fifths were seen once. The specimen sequenced was peripheral blood. Receptor source: a woman aged 80 or older with COVID-19, enrolled during active disease.

This chain joins TRBV9 and TRBJ1-3; maybe TRBD1 (6 bases). Germline assignment: CDR1 SGDLS and CDR2 YYNGEE. Trimming pared 3 bases from V and 0 bases from J, leaving 16 bases between. The CDR3 has 17 amino acids. The DNA of the CDR3 is TGTGCCAGCAGCGCGGGCCACGGACAGAGCTCTGGAAACACCATATATTTT. Protein product: CASSAGHGQSSGNTIYF.

This chain uses TRBV15 with TRBJ2-1; D may be TRBD2 (6 bases). Germline loops: CDR1 LNHNV, CDR2 YYDKDF (reference sequence). Trimming cost V 1 base and J 4 bases, with 8 bases left between them. The CDR3 has 14 residues. The CDR3 nucleotides read TGTGCCACCAGCAGAGGTGGGGGGTACAATGAGCAGTTCTTC. Translated, it gives CATSRGGGYNEQFF.

This clone came up once. This chain connects TRBV9 to TRBJ2-3, with D unresolved. Germline loops: CDR1 SGDLS, CDR2 YYNGEE. V was trimmed by 4 bases and J by 3 bases, leaving 6 bases between them. CDR3 length: 12 residues. The CDR3 sequence is CASSQITDTQYF. CDR3 sequence (DNA): TGTGCCAGCAGCCAGATAACAGATACGCAGTATTTT.

The genes are TRBV7-2 and TRBJ2-7, with D perhaps matching TRBD1 (6 bases). V was clipped by 5 bases and J by 6 bases, with 20 bases between them. The CDR3 sequence is 15 residues long. Per germline, CDR1 SGHTA and CDR2 FQGNSA. The CDR3 loop reads CASSDSRVGGAEQYF. CDR3 bases: TGTGCCAGCAGCGACTCTCGAGTTGGGGGCGCCGAGCAGTACTTC.

This clone was counted only a few times. The chain combines TRBV5-1 with TRBJ1-2, with 9 bases that match TRBD1. Per germline, CDR1 SGHRS and CDR2 YFSETQ. The CDR3 is made up of 15 amino acids. Trimming at V came to 4 bases and at J to 4 bases, leaving 8 bases not matched to a gene. The CDR3 coding sequence is TGCGCCAGCAGCCCCAGGACAGGGGAGGGCTATGGCTACACCTTC. The encoded protein is CASSPRTGEGYGYTF.

V usage is TRBV27 and J usage is TRBJ2-1; TRBD2 agrees at 13 bases. The V gene's germline CDR1 is MNHEY and CDR2 SMNVEV (reference sequence). Trimming took 5 bases from V and 12 from J; bases not matched to a gene: 10. The CDR3 covers 15 residues. CDR3 DNA sequence: TGTGCCAGCAGTCCTTGGACTAGCGGGAGCTTGGGGCAGTTCTTC. Residues: CASSPWTSGSLGQFF.

The chain joins TRBV18 to TRBJ1-4, with D unresolved. CDR1 and CDR2 (germline): KGHSH, LQKENI. The ends were cut back, 3 bases at V and 0 bases at J, with 5 bases in the middle. This CDR3 spans 14 amino acids. CDR3 nucleotides: TGTGCCAGCTCACCCAGTGCAACTAATGAAAAACTGTTTTTT. Its translation: CASSPSATNEKLFF.

The J gene is TRBJ2-1, the V gene TRBV7-9; 9 nucleotides align to TRBD1. Per the germline V gene, CDR1 is SEHNR and CDR2 is FQNEAQ (reference sequence). There are 16 residues in the CDR3. J gave up 1 base and V 1 base, and 2 bases lay outside the gene matches. This chain's CDR3 is CASSLGTGASYNEQFF. CDR3 DNA: TGTGCCAGCAGCTTAGGGACAGGGGCATCCTACAATGAGCAGTTCTTC.

This clone was detected once. This chain joins TRBV27 and TRBJ2-1; a possible D gene is TRBD2 (6 bases). CDR1 and CDR2 (germline): MNHEY, SMNVEV (reference sequence). V lost 5 bases and J 15 bases, leaving 14 bases between the germline ends. CDR3 length: 11 amino acids. The CDR3 coding sequence is TGTGCCAGCAGTGAGTCTAGCGTATGGTTCTTC. It specifies CASSESSVWFF.

This clone was counted a single time. For the CDR3, the DNA is TGTGCCAGCAGAGAGACAGGGATGAACACTGAAGCTTTCTTT. Translation gives CASRETGMNTEAFF. The genes are TRBV25-1 and TRBJ1-1; 7 bases agree with TRBD1. The CDR3 contains 14 residues. Losses at the gene ends were 6 bases for V and 0 bases for J; bases not matched to a gene: 4. CDR1 is MGHDK, CDR2 SYGVNS, per germline.

CDR3 nucleotide sequence: TGTGCCAGCAGCGTAAGCGGCTACACAGATACGCAGTATTTT. This sequence encodes CASSVSGYTDTQYF. The chain combines TRBV9 with TRBJ2-3; TRBD2 is a possible D gene (5 bases). The germline V gene encodes CDR1 SGDLS and CDR2 YYNGEE. Trimming pared 1 base from V and 2 bases from J, leaving 8 bases between. The CDR3 is 14 residues long.

The genes are TRBV5-4 and TRBJ1-4; 9 positions agree with TRBD1. From germline, CDR1 is SGHNT and CDR2 YYREEE (reference sequence). The CDR3 runs to 14 residues. V gave up 4 bases and J gave up 11 bases; unmatched junction bases: 9. For the CDR3, the DNA is TGTGCCAGCAGCCACTACCGGACAGGGGAGAAACTGTTTTTT. Encoded protein: CASSHYRTGEKLFF.

V and J are TRBV4-1 and TRBJ1-2; D might be TRBD1 (5 bases). Trimming removed 4 bases at V and 1 base at J, with 7 bases between. Germline V gene lookup returns CDR1 MGHRA and CDR2 YSYEKL. The CDR3 totals 13 residues. In nucleotides, the CDR3 is TGCGCCAGCAGCCGCCAGGGTAACTATGGCTACACCTTC. It translates to CASSRQGNYGYTF.

V and J are TRBV9 and TRBJ2-1, with D perhaps matching TRBD2 (7 bases). V lost 4 bases and J 7 bases, leaving 24 bases between the germline ends. The CDR3 contains 17 residues. Germline V gives CDR1 SGDLS, CDR2 YYNGEE. The chain's CDR3 is CASSRWKEGGPRNEQFF. In DNA, the CDR3 is TGTGCCAGCAGCCGTTGGAAGGAGGGGGGGCCGAGAAATGAGCAGTTCTTC.

The V gene is TRBV7-9, the J gene TRBJ2-2, with TRBD1 as a possible D gene (7 bases). The ends were cut back, 6 bases at V and 4 bases at J, with 15 bases in the middle. Germline V gene data show CDR1 as SEHNR and CDR2 as FQNEAQ (reference sequence). This CDR3 has 15 residues. CDR3 DNA: TGTGCCAGCAGGTCCAGGGGGGTATTCACCGGGGAGCTGTTTTTT. It translates to CASRSRGVFTGELFF.

The chain employs TRBV19 and TRBJ2-4; 9 nucleotides match TRBD1. Germline V gives CDR1 LNHDA, CDR2 SQIVND (reference sequence). CDR3 length: 14 residues. The junction had 8 bases not matched to a gene; V was cut back by 7 bases and J by 7 bases. This CDR3 is CASTLGGTGNIQYF. The CDR3 DNA sequence: TGTGCCAGTACACTTGGCGGGACAGGGAACATTCAGTACTTC.

The table lists this clone with a few counts. The rearrangement links TRBV19 to TRBJ1-1; no definite D call. V lost 2 bases to trimming and J lost 6 bases, with 13 bases between them. Looked up from germline, CDR1 is LNHDA and CDR2 is SQIVND (reference sequence). The CDR3 is 14 residues long. The CDR3 nucleotides read TGTGCCAGTAGTATAATCGGAGGGATCGCTGAAGCTTTCTTT. This codes for CASSIIGGIAEAFF.

CDR3 DNA sequence: TGTGCCAGTAGCTGGACTAGCGGGAGGTTCAATGAGCAGTTCTTC. It specifies CASSWTSGRFNEQFF. The V and J genes are TRBV19 and TRBJ2-1; 14 nucleotides agree with TRBD2. In germline, CDR1 is LNHDA, CDR2 SQIVND (reference sequence). Unmatched junction bases numbered 4, after V lost 6 bases and J lost 6 bases. The CDR3 spans 15 residues.

This rearrangement joins TRBV18 to TRBJ1-5; possibly TRBD1 for D (6 bases). With 5 bases removed from V and 9 bases from J, the gap between germline ends came to 17 bases. Germline CDR1 reads KGHSH; CDR2 reads LQKENI. The CDR3 covers 14 residues. CDR3 bases: TGTGCCAGCTCATCCCGGACAGAACAGGGGCCCCAGCATTTT. This gives the protein CASSSRTEQGPQHF.

This clone was detected a few times. The identical CDR3 is also encoded by other nucleotide sequences in the sample. This CDR3 is CAWSVRGTEAFF. The CDR3 bases are TGTGCCTGGAGTGTCCGGGGCACTGAAGCTTTCTTT. V usage is TRBV30 and J usage is TRBJ1-1; D remains ambiguous. CDR1 and CDR2 (germline): GTSNPN, SVGIG (reference sequence). Trimming removed 0 bases at V and 4 bases at J, with 6 bases between. CDR3 length: 12 residues.

This clone was counted a single time. The J gene is TRBJ1-4, the V gene TRBV18, with 7 bases aligning to TRBD1. J was trimmed by 10 bases and V by 0 bases; bases with no gene match: 11. Germline CDR1 KGHSH, CDR2 LQKENI. The CDR3 totals 16 residues. CDR3 DNA: TGTGCCAGCTCACCACCAGCGACAGGGTATAAGGGAAAACTGTTTTTT. Its protein product is CASSPPATGYKGKLFF.

CDR3: CAVSGTSGGGKKSTDTQYF. DNA for the CDR3: TGTGCCGTTTCCGGGACTAGCGGGGGAGGGAAGAAAAGCACAGATACGCAGTATTTT. The chain carries TRBV2 and TRBJ2-3, with 14 positions matching TRBD2. Germline V gene sequence: CDR1 SNHLY, CDR2 FYNNEI. After removal of 11 bases from V and 0 bases from J, the junction contained 16 bases not matched to a gene. The CDR3 totals 19 residues.

The V and J genes are TRBV5-4 and TRBJ1-2; 7 bases line up with TRBD1. The CDR3 has 16 amino acids. Trimming took 4 bases from V and 2 from J; bases not matched to a gene: 11. Looked up from germline, CDR1 is SGHNT and CDR2 is YYREEE (reference sequence). CDR3 nucleotide sequence: TGTGCCAGCAGCGACGACAGGGTTGGGGTAAACTATGGCTACACCTTC. It codes for CASSDDRVGVNYGYTF.

The chain is built from TRBV24-1 and TRBJ2-2; a weak D match, TRBD2 (7 bases). V lost 9 bases and J lost 2, with 12 bases in between. Germline V gives CDR1 KGHDR, CDR2 SFDVKD. This CDR3 region has 14 residues. CDR3 sequence (DNA): TGTGCCACCGGTGGCGGGGGCAACACCGGGGAGCTGTTTTTT. This codes for CATGGGGNTGELFF.

The sample holds a few counts of this clone. The chain recombines TRBV9 with TRBJ1-1, with TRBD1 identical over 8 bases. This CDR3 comprises 14 residues. CDR1 and CDR2 (germline): SGDLS, YYNGEE. V dropped 3 bases and J dropped 5; count of bases not matched to a gene: 6. CDR3 sequence: CASSAGTGWTEAFF. The CDR3 DNA reads as TGTGCCAGCAGCGCCGGGACAGGTTGGACTGAAGCTTTCTTT. The variable domain in full, completed from reference TRBV9 and TRBJ1-1, reads DSGVTQTPKHLITATGQRVTLRCSPRSGDLSVYWYQQSLDQGLQFLIQYYNGEERAKGNILERFSAQQFPDLHSELNLSSLELGDSALYFCASSAGTGWTEAFFGQGTRLTVV.

The rearrangement links TRBV4-2 to TRBJ2-3; 9 nucleotides match TRBD2. CDR1 and CDR2 from the germline V gene are LGHNA and YNFKEQ. CDR3 length equals 17 residues. Germline trimming cut 1 base from V and 3 bases from J; bases unmatched to any gene: 8. The CDR3 DNA sequence: TGTGCCAGCAGCCAAGGCTGGGCGGGGGGGGATACAGATACGCAGTATTTT. Protein product: CASSQGWAGGDTDTQYF.

This chain uses TRBV2 with TRBJ2-3, with TRBD2 identical over 15 bases. There are 16 residues in the CDR3. V dropped 4 bases and J dropped 3; count of bases not matched to a gene: 2. CDR1 and CDR2 from the germline V gene are SNHLY and FYNNEI. CDR3 nucleotides: TGTGCCAGCAGTGTCGGGACTAGCGGGGGGACAGATACGCAGTATTTT. Translation: CASSVGTSGGTDTQYF.

The chain links TRBV2 to TRBJ1-2, with TRBD1 as a possible D gene (5 bases). V dropped 2 bases and J dropped 4 bases, with 14 bases sitting between them. The germline gives CDR1 SNHLY, CDR2 FYNNEI. This CDR3 region has 15 residues. The CDR3 DNA reads as TGTGCCAGCAGTGAATCGGCAGGGCTTAGCTATGGCTACACCTTC. It is translated as CASSESAGLSYGYTF.

CDR3 residues: CASSSTGTQYF. The CDR3 DNA reads as TGTGCCAGCAGCTCCACGGGTACGCAGTATTTT. V is TRBV7-3 and J is TRBJ2-3; no reliable D call. V shed 4 bases and J shed 8 bases, with 7 bases lying between them. CDR1 is SGHTA and CDR2 is FQGTGA in the germline V gene. The CDR3 sequence is 11 residues long. The full variable domain, completed using reference TRBV7-3 and TRBJ2-3, is GAGVSQTPSNKVTEKGKYVELRCDPISGHTALYWYRQSLGQGPEFLIYFQGTGAADDSGLPNDRFFAVRPEGSVSTLKIQRTERGDSAVYLCASSSTGTQYFGPGTRLTVL.